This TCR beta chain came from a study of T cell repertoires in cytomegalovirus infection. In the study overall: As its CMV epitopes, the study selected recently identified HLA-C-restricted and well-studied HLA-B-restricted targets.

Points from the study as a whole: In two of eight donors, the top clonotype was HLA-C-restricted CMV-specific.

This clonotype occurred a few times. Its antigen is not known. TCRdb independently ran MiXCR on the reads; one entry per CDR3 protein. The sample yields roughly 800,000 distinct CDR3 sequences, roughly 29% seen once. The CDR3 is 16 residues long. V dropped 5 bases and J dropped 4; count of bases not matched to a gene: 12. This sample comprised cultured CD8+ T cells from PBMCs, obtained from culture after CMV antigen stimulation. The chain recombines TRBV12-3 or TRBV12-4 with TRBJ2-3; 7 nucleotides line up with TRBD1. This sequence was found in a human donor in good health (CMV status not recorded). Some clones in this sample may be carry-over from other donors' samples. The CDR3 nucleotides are TGTGCCAGCAGTCCCTACCCAGAAGGGGGCCCAGATACGCAGTATTTT. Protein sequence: CASSPYPEGGPDTQYF.